This TCR beta chain is from a study of cytomegalovirus exposure and HLA in healthy donors. This CDR3 contains 15 residues. J gave up 4 bases and V 8 bases, and 11 bases lay outside the gene matches. The germline CDR1 and CDR2 sequences are MNHEY and SVGAGI. PCR employed 60 Vbeta and 13 Jbeta primers. Libraries were prepared by immunoSEQ multiplex PCR; TCRdb keeps only in-frame clonotypes and omits some of them. The table includes under 200,000 clones, roughly 90% detected once. This clone was detected only a few times. The chain joins TRBV6-5 to TRBJ2-3; 8 bases are shared with TRBD2. The specimen sequenced was PBMCs. The clonotype was recovered from a woman in her twenties or thirties in good health and CMV-seronegative. CDR3 amino acids: CASGQSGSVADTQYF. CDR3 bases: TGTGCCAGCGGACAGAGCGGGAGCGTTGCAGATACGCAGTATTTT.